This TCR beta chain was documented in a study of blood T cell repertoires in COVID-19. Study-level information: The United States, Italy and Spain were the sources of the acute and convalescent COVID-19 samples. PBMCs, B-cell-depleted T cells, or T cells provided the cDNA or gDNA that made up the material.

Original methodology: Using reference gene primer amplification, nucleated cell counts were estimated. Using immunoSEQ multiplex PCR, the repertoire was profiled, and TCRdb retains in-frame clones only, with some absent. The V and J calls and clone size were taken over from that table, and D and trimming were inferred from the DNA. This sample has fewer than 300,000 clones, with roughly nine tenths found just once. There are 16 residues in the CDR3. The junction had 4 bases not matched to a gene; V was cut back by 0 bases and J by 1 base. CDR1 LGHDT and CDR2 YNNKEL come from the germline V gene (reference sequence).

Sequencing was done on a sample of peripheral blood. The chain uses TRBV3-1 (or the pseudogene TRBV3-2) and TRBJ1-1; 8 bases are a match to TRBD1. The receptor was isolated from a man aged 40-49 years who had recovered from COVID-19. This chain's CDR3 is CASSQEWDRTNTEAFF. In DNA, the CDR3 is TGTGCCAGCAGCCAAGAATGGGACAGGACGAACACTGAAGCTTTCTTT.